This T cell receptor (beta chain) was found in a study of shared clonotypes between healthy human individuals. Findings and caveats of the study: Naive subsets, compared against memory subsets, generally had larger estimated richness values.

Turning to this clone: What it recognizes is unknown.

Some clones are missing from TCRdb's copy, which holds only in-frame ones; the method was immunoSEQ multiplex PCR. The repertoire includes 2 million to 2.5 million clones, approximately 94% of them detected once, and around 0.13% sits in the top ten. The CDR3 is 16 residues long. The trim removed 5 bases at V and 8 bases at J, leaving 13 bases unmatched. CDR1 and CDR2 (germline): SEHNR, FQNEAQ (reference sequence). The clonotype originates from a man between 18 and 29 years old in good health. Material: naive CD4+ T cells sorted from blood. The subset here: CD45RA+ positively selected. The chain combines TRBV7-9 with TRBJ1-2; 11 bases are a match to TRBD1. The CDR3 reads CASSERSGQGAGGYTF. Written as DNA, the CDR3 is TGTGCCAGCAGCGAGAGGAGCGGACAGGGGGCTGGAGGCTACACCTTC.